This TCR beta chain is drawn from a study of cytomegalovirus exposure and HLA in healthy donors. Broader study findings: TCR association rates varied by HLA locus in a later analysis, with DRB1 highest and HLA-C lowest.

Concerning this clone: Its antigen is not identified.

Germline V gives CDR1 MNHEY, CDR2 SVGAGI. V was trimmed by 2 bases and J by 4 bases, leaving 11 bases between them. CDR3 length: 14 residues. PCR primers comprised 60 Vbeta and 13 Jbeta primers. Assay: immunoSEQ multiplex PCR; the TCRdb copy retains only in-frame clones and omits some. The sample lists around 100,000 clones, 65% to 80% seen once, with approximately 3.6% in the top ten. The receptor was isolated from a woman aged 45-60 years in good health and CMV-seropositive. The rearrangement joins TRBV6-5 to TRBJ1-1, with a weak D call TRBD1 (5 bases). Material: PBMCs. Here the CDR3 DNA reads TGTGCCAGCAGTTACGGGGGGAAGACCACTGAAGCTTTCTTT. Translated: CASSYGGKTTEAFF.